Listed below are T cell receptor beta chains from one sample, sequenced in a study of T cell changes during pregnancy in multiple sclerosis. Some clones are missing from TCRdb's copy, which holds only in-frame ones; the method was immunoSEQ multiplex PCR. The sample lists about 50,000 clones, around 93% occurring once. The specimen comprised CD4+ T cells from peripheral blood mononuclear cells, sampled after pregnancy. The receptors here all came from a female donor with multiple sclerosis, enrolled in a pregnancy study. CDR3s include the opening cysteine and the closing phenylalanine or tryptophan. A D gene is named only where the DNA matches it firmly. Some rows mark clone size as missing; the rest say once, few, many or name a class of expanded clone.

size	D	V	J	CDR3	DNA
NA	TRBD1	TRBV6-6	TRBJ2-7	CASSLLPGQGRYEQYF	TGTGCCAGCAGCCTTCTACCGGGACAGGGGAGGTACGAGCAGTACTTC
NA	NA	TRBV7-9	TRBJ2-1	CASSQDNYNEQFF	TGTGCCAGCAGCCAGGACAATTACAATGAGCAGTTCTTC
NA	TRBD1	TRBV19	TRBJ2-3	CASSPSKTGPGDTQYF	TGTGCCAGTAGTCCAAGCAAGACAGGGCCTGGGGATACGCAGTATTTT
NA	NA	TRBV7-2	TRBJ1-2	CASSLGQAFFYGYTF	TGTGCCAGCAGCTTAGGACAGGCTTTCTTCTATGGCTACACCTTC
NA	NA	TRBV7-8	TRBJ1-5	CASSFYQGIQPQHF	TGTGCCAGCAGCTTTTATCAGGGAATTCAGCCCCAGCATTTT
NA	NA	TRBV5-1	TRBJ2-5	CASSLAETQYF	TGCGCCAGCAGCTTGGCTGAGACCCAGTACTTC
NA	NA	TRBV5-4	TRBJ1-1	CASSLAGRGAFF	TGTGCCAGCAGCCTGGCAGGGAGGGGAGCTTTCTTT
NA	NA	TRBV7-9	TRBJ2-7	CASSLVPAYEQYF	TGTGCCAGCAGCTTAGTCCCTGCCTACGAGCAGTACTTC
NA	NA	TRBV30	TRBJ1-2	CAWSEHNYGYTF	TGTGCCTGGAGTGAACATAACTATGGCTACACCTTC
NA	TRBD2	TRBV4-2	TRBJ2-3	CASSQEAGGGTDTQYF	TGTGCCAGCAGCCAAGAAGCGGGAGGGGGAACAGATACGCAGTATTTT
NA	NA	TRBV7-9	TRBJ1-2	CASSGRVNYGYTF	TGTGCCAGCAGCGGCAGGGTAAACTATGGCTACACCTTC
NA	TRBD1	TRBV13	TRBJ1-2	CASSFQTGVYGYTF	TGTGCCAGCAGCTTTCAGACAGGGGTCTATGGCTACACCTTC
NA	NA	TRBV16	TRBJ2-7	CASSHPGEYEQYF	TGTGCCAGCAGCCATCCAGGGGAATACGAGCAGTACTTC
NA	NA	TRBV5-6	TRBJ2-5	CASTQSMQETQYF	TGTGCCAGCACCCAGTCCATGCAAGAGACCCAGTACTTC
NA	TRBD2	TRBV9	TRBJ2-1	CASSVGGGNNEQFF	TGTGCCAGCAGCGTAGGGGGGGGTAACAATGAGCAGTTCTTC
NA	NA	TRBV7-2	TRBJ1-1	CASSLSWGAEAFF	TGTGCCAGCAGCCTGTCCTGGGGGGCTGAAGCTTTCTTT
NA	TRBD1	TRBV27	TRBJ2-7	CASSSGQGSREQYF	TGTGCCAGCAGTTCTGGACAGGGCTCTAGGGAGCAGTACTTC
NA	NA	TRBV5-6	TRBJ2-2	CASSFSRGRIGTGELFF	TGTGCCAGCAGCTTCAGTCGAGGAAGGATCGGCACCGGGGAGCTGTTTTTT
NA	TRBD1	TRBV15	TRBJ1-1	CATSREKQGAWTEAFF	TGTGCCACCAGCAGAGAGAAACAGGGGGCTTGGACTGAAGCTTTCTTT
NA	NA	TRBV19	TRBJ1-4	CASSISGANEKLFF	TGTGCCAGTAGTATTTCGGGGGCTAATGAAAAACTGTTTTTT
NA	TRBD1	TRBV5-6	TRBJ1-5	CASSIRQGNKPQHF	TGTGCCAGCAGCATTAGACAGGGGAATAAGCCCCAGCATTTT
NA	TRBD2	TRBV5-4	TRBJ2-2	CASSLLAGGGTGELFF	TGTGCCAGCAGCTTACTAGCGGGAGGTGGAACCGGGGAGCTGTTTTTT
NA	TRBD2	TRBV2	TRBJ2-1	CASSSKGSGRSDEQFF	TGTGCCAGCAGTTCAAAAGGAAGCGGGAGGAGCGATGAGCAGTTCTTC
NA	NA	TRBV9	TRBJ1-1	CASSYDMRAEAFF	TGTGCCAGCAGCTACGACATGAGGGCTGAAGCTTTCTTT
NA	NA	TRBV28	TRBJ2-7	CASSFGGGAFEQYF	TGTGCCAGCAGTTTTGGGGGGGGCGCATTCGAGCAGTACTTC
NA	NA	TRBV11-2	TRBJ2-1	CASSLELYSYNEQFF	TGTGCCAGCAGCTTAGAGCTCTACTCCTACAATGAGCAGTTCTTC
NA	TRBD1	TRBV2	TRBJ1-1	CASAIQQGGIAFF	TGTGCCAGCGCCATCCAACAGGGGGGGATAGCTTTCTTT
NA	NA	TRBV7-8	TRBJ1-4	CASSYERTTNEKLFF	TGTGCCAGCAGCTACGAGAGGACAACTAATGAAAAACTGTTTTTT
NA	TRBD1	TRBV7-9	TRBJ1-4	CASSFGDSNEKLFF	TGTGCCAGCAGCTTCGGGGACAGTAATGAAAAACTGTTTTTT
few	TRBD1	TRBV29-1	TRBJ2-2	CSVESGTGWGGELFF	TGCAGCGTTGAATCAGGGACAGGGTGGGGCGGGGAGCTGTTTTTT
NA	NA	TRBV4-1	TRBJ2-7	CASSQTWDNRYEQYF	TGCGCCAGCAGCCAGACCTGGGACAATCGCTACGAGCAGTACTTC
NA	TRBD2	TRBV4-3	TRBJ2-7	CASSRSSGRLSYEQYF	TGCGCCAGCAGCCGATCTAGCGGGAGGTTATCATACGAGCAGTACTTC
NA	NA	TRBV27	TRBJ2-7	CASSSSRSSTSYEQYF	TGTGCCAGCAGTTCCTCGCGGAGTAGCACTTCCTACGAGCAGTACTTC
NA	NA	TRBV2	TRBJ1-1	CASNNQGTANTEAFF	TGTGCCAGCAACAACCAGGGCACGGCGAACACTGAAGCTTTCTTT
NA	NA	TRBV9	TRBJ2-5	CASSAHGETQYF	TGTGCCAGCAGCGCCCACGGAGAGACCCAGTACTTC
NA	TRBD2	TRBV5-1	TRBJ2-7	CASSLGLAGMHEQYF	TGCGCCAGCAGTCTTGGACTAGCGGGAATGCACGAGCAGTACTTC
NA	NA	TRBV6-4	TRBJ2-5	CASSFDRDQETQYF	TGTGCCAGCAGTTTCGACAGAGACCAAGAGACCCAGTACTTC
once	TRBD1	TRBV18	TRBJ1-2	CASSPSGGAYGYTF	TGTGCCAGCTCACCTTCAGGGGGCGCCTATGGCTACACCTTC
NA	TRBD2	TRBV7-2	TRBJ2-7	CASSFGTSGRGVYEQYF	TGTGCCAGCAGCTTTGGGACTAGCGGGAGGGGGGTCTACGAGCAGTACTTC
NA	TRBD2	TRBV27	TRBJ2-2	CASSLLPSGRGGELFF	TGTGCCAGCAGTTTATTGCCTAGCGGGAGAGGCGGGGAGCTGTTTTTT
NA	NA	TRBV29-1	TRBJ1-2	CSVPISDYGYTF	TGCAGCGTTCCAATCTCGGACTATGGCTACACCTTC
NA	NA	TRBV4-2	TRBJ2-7	CASSRPSGGEQYF	TGTGCCAGCAGCCGCCCCTCAGGGGGGGAGCAGTACTTC
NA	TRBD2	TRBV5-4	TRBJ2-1	CASSLGGRSSYNEQFF	TGTGCCAGCAGCTTAGGCGGGAGGAGCTCCTACAATGAGCAGTTCTTC
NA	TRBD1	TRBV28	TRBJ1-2	CASSRQGMGYGYTF	TGTGCCAGCAGTCGACAGGGGATGGGGTATGGCTACACCTTC
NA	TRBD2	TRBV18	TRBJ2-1	CASSRLAGVETNEQFF	TGTGCCAGCTCCCGGCTAGCGGGAGTAGAGACCAATGAGCAGTTCTTC
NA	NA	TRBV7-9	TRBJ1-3	CASSFNRVGLGGNTIYF	TGTGCCAGCAGCTTTAACAGGGTCGGATTGGGTGGAAACACCATATATTTT
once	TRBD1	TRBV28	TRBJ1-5	CASTPPGGSGQPQHF	TGTGCCAGCACACCTCCAGGGGGCTCGGGTCAGCCCCAGCATTTT
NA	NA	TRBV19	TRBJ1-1	CASSPPDPREENTEAFF	TGTGCCAGTAGTCCCCCCGACCCCCGGGAGGAGAACACTGAAGCTTTCTTT
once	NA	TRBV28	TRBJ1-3	CASSLGPGNTIYF	TGTGCCAGCAGTTTGGGCCCTGGAAACACCATATATTTT
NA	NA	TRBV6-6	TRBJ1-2	CASRQGGWVYGYTF	TGTGCCAGCAGACAAGGGGGATGGGTCTATGGCTACACCTTC
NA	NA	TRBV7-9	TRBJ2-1	CASSPPGLNEQFF	TGTGCCAGCAGTCCACCAGGGCTCAATGAGCAGTTCTTC
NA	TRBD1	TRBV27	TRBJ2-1	CASSPGRGRYNEQFF	TGTGCCAGCAGCCCAGGTAGGGGGCGGTACAATGAGCAGTTCTTC
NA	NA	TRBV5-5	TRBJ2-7	CASSRRAYEQYF	TGTGCCAGCAGCCGGAGGGCCTACGAGCAGTACTTC
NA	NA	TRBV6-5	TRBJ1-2	CASSFTGIDGYTF	TGTGCCAGCAGTTTTACAGGGATAGATGGCTACACCTTC
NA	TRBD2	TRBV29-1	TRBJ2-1	CSVPPTSGRYNEQFF	TGCAGCGTTCCGCCGACTAGCGGGAGGTACAATGAGCAGTTCTTC
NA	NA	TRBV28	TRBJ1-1	CASSFPRGGTEAFF	TGTGCCAGCAGTTTCCCCAGGGGTGGGACTGAAGCTTTCTTT
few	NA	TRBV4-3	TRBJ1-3	CASSQAGSGNTIYF	TGCGCCAGCAGCCAAGCCGGCTCTGGAAACACCATATATTTT
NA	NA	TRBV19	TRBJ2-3	CASRVTSSDTQYF	TGTGCCAGTAGGGTGACTAGTTCAGATACGCAGTATTTT
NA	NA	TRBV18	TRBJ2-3	CASSPRQGSDTQYF	TGTGCCAGCTCACCAAGGCAGGGCTCAGATACGCAGTATTTT
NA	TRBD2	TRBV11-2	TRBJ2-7	CASSLVGSGRVHEQYF	TGTGCCAGCAGCTTAGTGGGTAGCGGGAGAGTTCACGAGCAGTACTTC